Listed here are 19 T cell receptor beta chains from one sample, sequenced in a study of regulatory T cells in long-lasting Graves disease. As for time point: newly diagnosed GD, antithyroid drugs for less than 3 months. RNA isolated from PBMCs was used to make the TCR library. For TCR beta, libraries came from iRepertoire HTBI primers and Arm-PCR of CDR3 regions. TCRdb redid the calling of the multiplex PCR reads with MiXCR, one entry per CDR3 protein. The sample shows 450,000 to 500,000 distinct CDR3 sequences, roughly 17% of them seen only once. The same sample was also used in a study of T cells in Graves' hyperthyroidism and ophthalmopathy.

Sequencing was performed on peripheral blood mononuclear cells (PBMCs), taken at new diagnosis, from a patient treated with antithyroid drugs. The receptors originated from a man in his forties with Graves disease.

This clonotype was detected many times. V and J are TRBV28 and TRBJ2-1, with D perhaps given as TRBD1 or TRBD2 (5 bases each). CDR3 length: 13 residues. The V end was cut by 2 bases, the J end by 12 bases, with 14 bases between. Germline lookup yields CDR1 MDHEN and CDR2 SYDVKM. CDR3 sequence (DNA): TGTGCCAGCAGTTTAGCCGGGAAAGGGGTGCAGTTCTTC. Translation gives CASSLAGKGVQFF.

The sample holds many counts of this clonotype. This chain links TRBV28 with TRBJ2-1, with TRBD1 matching over 7 bases. Germline lookup yields CDR1 MDHEN and CDR2 SYDVKM. CDR3 size: 13 residues. The trim removed 6 bases at V and 4 bases at J, leaving 3 bases unmatched. For the CDR3, the DNA is TGTGCCAGCAGCGACAGGGTTTACAATGAGCAGTTCTTC. It codes for CASSDRVYNEQFF.

This clonotype was observed many times. The rearrangement joins TRBV7-9 to TRBJ2-7; 7 positions match TRBD1. Germline CDR1 and CDR2: SEHNR and FQNEAQ (reference sequence). The J segment lost 1 base and the V segment lost 0 bases, leaving 6 bases of the junction unmatched. The CDR3 is 16 residues long. The CDR3 here is CASSLAVGRGSYEQYF. CDR3 DNA sequence: TGTGCCAGCAGCTTAGCGGTTGGCAGGGGGTCCTACGAGCAGTACTTC.

Note on this clonotype: A read error may be the cause here, since a much bigger clone is one base away. The rearrangement joins TRBV30 to TRBJ2-1, with D possibly being TRBD2 (7 bases). CDR3 length equals 13 residues. The germline V gene encodes CDR1 GTSNPN and CDR2 SVGIG (reference sequence). The CDR3 is CAGGGDVKREQFF. CDR3 nucleotides: TGTGCTGGAGGGGGGGACGTAAAACGGGAGCAGTTCTTC. The entire variable domain, with the rest obtained from reference TRBV30 and TRBJ2-1, is as follows: SQTIHQWPATLVQPVGSPLSLECTVEGTSNPNLYWYRQAAGRGLQLLFYSVGIGQISSEVPQNLSASRPQDRQFILSSKKLLLSDSGFYLCAGGGDVKREQFFGPGTRLTVL.

The chain's CDR3 is CASRPAGSGANVLTF. CDR3 DNA: TGTGCCAGCAGGCCGGCTGGCTCTGGGGCCAACGTCCTGACTTTC. The chain combines TRBV2 with TRBJ2-6; D gene unclear. This CDR3 region has 15 residues. Trimming took 6 bases from V and 0 from J, leaving 9 bases between them. Germline V lookup: CDR1 SNHLY, CDR2 FYNNEI. The entire variable domain, with the rest obtained from reference TRBV2 and TRBJ2-6, is as follows: EPEVTQTPSHQVTQMGQEVILRCVPISNHLYFYWYRQILGQKVEFLVSFYNNEISEKSEIFDDQFSVERPDGSNFTLKIRSTKLEDSAMYFCASRPAGSGANVLTFGAGSRLTVL.

This clonotype was found many times. Here the CDR3 DNA reads TGTGCCAGCAGCCCCCTTTCCGCGGAAACCTACGAGCAGTACTTC. It codes for CASSPLSAETYEQYF. The rearrangement uses TRBV13 and TRBJ2-7, with D hard to call. The CDR3 runs 15 residues. V lost 5 bases to trimming and J lost 2 bases, with 16 bases between them. Germline-derived CDR1 and CDR2 are PRHDT and FYEKMQ (reference sequence).

The chain recombines TRBV9 with TRBJ2-7, with a tentative D call TRBD2 (5 bases). CDR3 length: 14 residues. Looked up from germline, CDR1 is SGDLS and CDR2 is YYNGEE. With 4 bases removed from V and 1 base from J, the gap between germline ends came to 12 bases. The chain's CDR3 is CASSLGVGSYEQYF. The DNA for the CDR3 is TGTGCCAGCAGCTTGGGAGTGGGGTCCTACGAGCAGTACTTC.

In regard to this clonotype: This may be a read error: a much more frequent sequence differs by one nucleotide. The chain employs TRBV6-2 or TRBV6-3 and TRBJ2-7; no clear D gene. V was clipped by 0 bases and J by 3 bases, with 6 bases between them. Germline CDR1 and CDR2: MNHEY and SVGEGT. The CDR3 sequence is 13 residues long. The CDR3 DNA reads as TGTGCCAGCAGTTACTCGGGCGACTACGAGCAGTACTTC. The encoded protein is CASSYSGDYEQYF.

This clonotype was seen a handful of times. At one of its ends the junction is not consistent with the germline gene, which may arise from a read error. This sequence joins TRBV11-3 and TRBJ2-7; 9 positions agree with TRBD1. In germline, CDR1 is SGHNT, CDR2 YENEEA. CDR3 length: 15 amino acids. CDR3: CASTLGGQGFDERYF. For the CDR3, the DNA is TGTGCCAGCACTCTAGGGGGACAGGGTTTCGACGAGCGGTACTTC.

This chain connects TRBV7-9 to TRBJ2-1; possible D gene TRBD1, 6 bases. V was shortened by 7 bases and J by 5 bases, with 18 bases between the two germline ends. The V gene's germline CDR1 is SEHNR and CDR2 FQNEAQ (reference sequence). This CDR3 region has 15 residues. The CDR3 DNA reads as TGTGCCAGCACCCCCATTTGGGACAAGGACAATGAGCAGTTCTTC. Protein sequence: CASTPIWDKDNEQFF. Full variable domain (remainder filled in from reference TRBV7-9 and TRBJ2-1): DTGVSQNPRHKITKRGQNVTFRCDPISEHNRLYWYRQTLGQGPEFLTYFQNEAQLEKSRLLSDRFSAERPKGSFSTLEIQRTEQGDSAMYLCASTPIWDKDNEQFFGPGTRLTVL.

The chain recombines TRBV20-1 with TRBJ1-2, with a possible D match to TRBD1 (6 bases). The CDR3 length is 14 residues. Looked up from germline, CDR1 is DFQATT and CDR2 is SNEGSKA (reference sequence). With 2 bases removed from V and 8 bases from J, the gap between germline ends came to 18 bases. The CDR3 nucleotides read TGCAGTGCTAGAAATCCGCAGGGGCTCAGGGGCTACACCTTC. Protein product: CSARNPQGLRGYTF.

This clonotype was seen only a few times. The CDR3 coding sequence is TGTGCCAGCAGCTCGGGGCTTTTCTACAATGAGCAGTTCTTC. Translating it yields CASSSGLFYNEQFF. This chain connects TRBV7-8 to TRBJ2-1; the D call may be TRBD1 or TRBD2 (5 bases each). The CDR3 has 14 amino acids. Looked up from germline, CDR1 is SGHVS and CDR2 is FQNEAQ. V dropped 4 bases and J dropped 3 bases, with 10 bases sitting between them.

This clonotype was counted a few times. The CDR3 region is CASRPGGRVDNQPQHF. In DNA, the CDR3 is TGTGCCAGCAGGCCAGGGGGGAGAGTGGACAATCAGCCCCAGCATTTT. V usage is TRBV2 and J usage is TRBJ1-5; 7 bases fit TRBD1. The V gene end was trimmed by 6 bases and the J gene end by 3 bases; junction bases not matched to a gene: 11. The CDR3 consists of 16 residues. Germline CDR1 reads SNHLY; CDR2 reads FYNNEI.

The chain uses TRBV28 and TRBJ2-7; possibly TRBD2 for D (5 bases). The CDR3 is 13 amino acids. The V end lost 5 bases, the J end lost 7 bases, and 15 bases lay between the germline ends. CDR1 MDHEN and CDR2 SYDVKM come from the germline V gene. The DNA for the CDR3 is TGTGCCAGCAGTAAGGGCCCCTCGGGAGAGCAGTACTTC. Protein sequence: CASSKGPSGEQYF. Complete variable domain (other parts from reference TRBV28 and TRBJ2-7): DVKVTQSSRYLVKRTGEKVFLECVQDMDHENMFWYRQDPGLGLRLIYFSYDVKMKEKGDIPEGYSVSREKKERFSLILESASTNQTSMYLCASSKGPSGEQYFGPGTRLTVT.

At least ten counts were recorded for this clonotype. The CDR3 nucleotides are TGTGCCAGCATCCAACAGGGGGCAGTCTCTTCGGATTCACCCCTCCACTTT. It specifies CASIQQGAVSSDSPLHF. This chain connects TRBV2 to TRBJ1-6, with 9 nucleotides matching TRBD1. CDR1 and CDR2 (germline): SNHLY, FYNNEI. The CDR3 spans 17 residues. J gave up 8 bases and V 7 bases, and 15 bases lay outside the gene matches.

This clonotype was detected many times. The CDR3 sequence: CASSPPFTLTEAFF. CDR3 bases: TGTGCCAGCTCACCACCGTTTACCCTCACTGAAGCTTTCTTT. The gene calls are TRBV18 and TRBJ1-1; D unclear. The CDR3 consists of 14 residues. Germline V gives CDR1 KGHSH, CDR2 LQKENI. V gave up 0 bases and J gave up 4 bases, with 9 bases separating them.

This clonotype has only a few counts. The V and J genes are TRBV6-2 or TRBV6-3 and TRBJ1-3; D is uncertain. Looked up from germline, CDR1 is MNHEY and CDR2 is SVGEGT. V lost 8 bases and J 0 bases, leaving 14 bases between the germline ends. This CDR3 is 15 amino acids long. The CDR3 region is CASRLGRSSGNTIYF. As DNA, the CDR3 is TGTGCCAGCCGACTTGGGAGATCCTCTGGAAACACCATATATTTT.

Concerning this clonotype itself: This may be a read error: a much more frequent sequence differs by one nucleotide. The chain employs TRBV10-3 and TRBJ2-1; 13 positions agree with TRBD2. The CDR3 contains 15 residues. Germline trimming cut 7 bases from V and 9 bases from J; bases unmatched to any gene: 9. Per the germline V gene, CDR1 is ENHRY and CDR2 is SYGVKD. The CDR3 DNA reads as TGTGCCATCATCCCCGGGACTAGCGGGAAGCCTGAGCAGTTCTTC. Translated, it gives CAIIPGTSGKPEQFF.

This clonotype was picked up many times. This chain joins TRBV2 and TRBJ2-7; unclear D gene. Trimming removed 3 bases from V and 2 bases from J, with 8 bases in between. In germline, CDR1 is SNHLY, CDR2 FYNNEI. The CDR3 has 13 residues. CDR3 sequence: CASSDGTTYEQYF. The CDR3 region has the DNA TGTGCCAGCAGTGATGGCACCACCTACGAGCAGTACTTC.